Shown below are 25 T cell receptor beta chains from a single sample sequenced in a study of PD-1 blockade in mismatch repair-deficient tumors. Repertoires were generated with immunoSEQ multiplex PCR, while TCRdb's copy carries only in-frame clones and drops some. The table lists roughly 45,000 clones, 77% of them singletons. Sequenced material: PBMCs, taken before pembrolizumab treatment. The receptors were gathered from an adult with mismatch repair-deficient cancer.

The V and J genes are TRBV2 and TRBJ1-1; maybe TRBD1 (6 bases). This CDR3 has 14 residues. Germline CDR1 and CDR2: SNHLY and FYNNEI. Trimming stripped 4 bases from V and 2 bases from J, with 11 bases between. DNA for the CDR3: TGTGCCAGCAGTGGAGTGACAGGCAACACTGAAGCTTTCTTT. Translating it yields CASSGVTGNTEAFF.

The chain combines TRBV6-1 with TRBJ2-2; D is unresolved. This CDR3 contains 13 residues. V was trimmed by 6 bases and J by 7 bases, leaving 12 bases between them. Germline V gives CDR1 MNHNS, CDR2 SASEGT. CDR3 sequence (DNA): TGTGCCAGCAGCGTAGAGGAAATCGGGGAGCTGTTTTTT. Protein: CASSVEEIGELFF.

DNA for the CDR3: TGTGCCAGCAGCTTAGCCGGGCAGGGGCGGGGGTGGACTGAAGCTTTCTTT. Protein: CASSLAGQGRGWTEAFF. The chain joins TRBV7-2 to TRBJ1-1, with D possibly matching TRBD1 (6 bases). V lost 0 bases and J 5 bases, leaving 19 bases between the germline ends. This CDR3 comprises 17 residues. The germline CDR1 and CDR2 sequences are SGHTA and FQGNSA.

The chain combines TRBV5-6 with TRBJ2-2; TRBD2 matches 7 bases. Germline values: CDR1 SGHDT, CDR2 YYEEEE. The J segment lost 5 bases and the V segment lost 1 base, leaving 8 bases of the junction unmatched. The CDR3 extends over 16 amino acids. This CDR3 is CASSLFGGRDTGELFF. For the CDR3, the DNA is TGTGCCAGCAGCTTGTTTGGCGGGAGAGATACCGGGGAGCTGTTTTTT.

The sample holds one count of this clone. The V gene is TRBV7-6, the J gene TRBJ2-1; 10 bases fit TRBD2. Trimming cost V 2 bases and J 0 bases; bases outside gene matches: 7. The CDR3 length is 18 residues. Germline CDR1 SGHVS, CDR2 FNYEAQ. CDR3 coding DNA: TGTGCCAGCAGCTTAAGGTCTAGCGGGAGCCTCTCCTACAATGAGCAGTTCTTC. Protein: CASSLRSSGSLSYNEQFF.

This clone has only a few counts. The chain employs TRBV6-1 and TRBJ1-4; a possible D gene is TRBD1 (6 bases). Per the germline V gene, CDR1 is MNHNS and CDR2 is SASEGT. There are 13 residues in the CDR3. Trimming cost V 6 bases and J 6 bases, with 11 bases left between them. CDR3 residues: CASSRGADEKLFF. CDR3 nucleotides: TGTGCCAGCAGCCGGGGGGCGGATGAAAAACTGTTTTTT.

V gene TRBV7-6 combines with J gene TRBJ2-7, with TRBD2 matching 9 bases. This CDR3 is built from 16 residues. V lost 1 base, J lost 3 bases, and 7 bases stayed unmatched. The germline V gene encodes CDR1 SGHVS and CDR2 FNYEAQ. The CDR3 DNA follows: TGTGCCAGCAGCTTAGAAGCGGGAGGTCGGTACTACGAGCAGTACTTC. It translates to CASSLEAGGRYYEQYF. Drawing the rest from reference TRBV7-6 and TRBJ2-7, the complete variable domain is GAGVSQSPRYKVTKRGQDVALRCDPISGHVSLYWYRQALGQGPEFLTYFNYEAQQDKSGLPNDRFSAERPEGSISTLTIQRTEQRDSAMYRCASSLEAGGRYYEQYFGPGTRLTVT.

V gene TRBV7-9 combines with J gene TRBJ2-6; D unclear. V shed 8 bases and J shed 0 bases, with 8 bases lying between them. Germline V gene sequence: CDR1 SEHNR, CDR2 FQNEAQ (reference sequence). The CDR3 loop spans 14 amino acids. The CDR3 DNA follows: TGTGCCAGCGGCTGGAGCTCTGGGGCCAACGTCCTGACTTTC. Amino acid sequence: CASGWSSGANVLTF.

V is TRBV6-5 and J is TRBJ1-2; a weak D match, TRBD1 (6 bases). Germline CDR1 and CDR2: MNHEY and SVGAGI. Trimming removed 2 bases at V and 8 bases at J, with 12 bases between. The CDR3 covers 13 residues. CDR3 sequence reads: CASSYGGQKGYTF. CDR3 DNA: TGTGCCAGCAGTTACGGGGGACAAAAAGGCTACACCTTC.

This clone appeared a few times. V gene TRBV27 combines with J gene TRBJ1-4, with 7 bases that match TRBD1. The V gene's germline CDR1 is MNHEY and CDR2 SMNVEV (reference sequence). This CDR3 has 13 residues. The V segment lost 6 bases and the J segment 5 bases; nucleotides outside the gene matches: 3. As DNA, the CDR3 is TGTGCCAGCAGCGACAGGGCGAATGAAAAACTGTTTTTT. This gives the protein CASSDRANEKLFF.

The rearrangement uses TRBV11-2 and TRBJ2-1; D gene unclear. V lost 1 base and J 9 bases, leaving 7 bases between the germline ends. There are 12 residues in the CDR3. Germline V gene lookup returns CDR1 SGHAT and CDR2 FQNNGV. CDR3 DNA: TGTGCCAGCAGCTTAGGTTCTCTTGAGCAGTTCTTC. Its protein product is CASSLGSLEQFF.

This clone has a single count. The chain carries TRBV4-1 and TRBJ1-1, with 7 positions matching TRBD1. The CDR3 is 16 amino acids. Germline V CDR1 and CDR2: MGHRA, YSYEKL. V was clipped by 4 bases and J by 0 bases; unmatched bases: 8. The CDR3 loop is CASSPRGGQLNTEAFF. CDR3 bases: TGCGCCAGCAGCCCCAGGGGGGGACAACTGAACACTGAAGCTTTCTTT.

J is TRBJ1-1 and V is TRBV5-1; 9 bases match TRBD1. The V segment lost 3 bases and the J segment 7 bases; nucleotides outside the gene matches: 10. Germline V gene lookup returns CDR1 SGHRS and CDR2 YFSETQ. The CDR3 has 15 amino acids. The CDR3 is CASSSQGQGVDEAFF. The CDR3 nucleotides are TGCGCCAGCAGCTCCCAGGGACAGGGCGTTGATGAAGCTTTCTTT. Complete variable domain (other parts from reference TRBV5-1 and TRBJ1-1): KAGVTQTPRYLIKTRGQQVTLSCSPISGHRSVSWYQQTPGQGLQFLFEYFSETQRNKGNFPGRFSGRQFSNSRSEMNVSTLELGDSALYLCASSSQGQGVDEAFFGQGTRLTVV.

This clone was recorded a few times. The gene calls are TRBV5-1 and TRBJ2-5, with a possible D match to TRBD1 (5 bases). This CDR3 is 16 amino acids long. Germline CDR1 reads SGHRS; CDR2 reads YFSETQ. The ends were cut back, 4 bases at V and 1 base at J, with 17 bases in the middle. Here the CDR3 reads CASSDPQGVGQETQYF. For the CDR3, the DNA is TGCGCCAGCAGCGACCCCCAGGGTGTAGGCCAAGAGACCCAGTACTTC.

The genes are TRBV6-5 and TRBJ1-1; D gene unclear. There are 16 residues in the CDR3. Per the germline V gene, CDR1 is MNHEY and CDR2 is SVGAGI. V was trimmed by 0 bases and J by 1 base, leaving 12 bases between them. For the CDR3, the DNA is TGTGCCAGCAGTTACTCCGGGGTCCCCCCGAACACTGAAGCTTTCTTT. It specifies CASSYSGVPPNTEAFF.

V usage is TRBV19 and J usage is TRBJ2-7; D might be TRBD2 (7 bases). The germline V gene has CDR1 LNHDA and CDR2 SQIVND (reference sequence). The CDR3 is 15 amino acids. Deletions cut 2 bases from V and 3 bases from J, with 14 bases between. The CDR3 region has the DNA TGTGCCAGTAGTATAAGGCCGGGGGGCCTCTACGAGCAGTACTTC. Encoded protein: CASSIRPGGLYEQYF.

This clone was observed a single time. The V call is TRBV19, the J call TRBJ2-5; D may be TRBD1 or TRBD2 (5 bases each). V lost 6 bases, J lost 0 bases, and 20 bases lay in between. The germline gives CDR1 LNHDA, CDR2 SQIVND (reference sequence). The CDR3 is 17 amino acids. CDR3 DNA: TGTGCCAGTAGACCGAGGGGAAATATGGATGACCAAGAGACCCAGTACTTC. The encoded protein is CASRPRGNMDDQETQYF.

The V gene is TRBV19, the J gene TRBJ1-5; D unclear. The CDR3 consists of 14 residues. Trimming shortened V by 5 bases and J by 6 bases, and 14 bases separated the two germline ends. Looked up from germline, CDR1 is LNHDA and CDR2 is SQIVND (reference sequence). Here the CDR3 reads CASSPPEARQPQHF. CDR3 coding DNA: TGTGCCAGTAGTCCACCTGAGGCGCGTCAGCCCCAGCATTTT. Looking up the rest from reference TRBV19 and TRBJ1-5 gives the full variable domain: DGGITQSPKYLFRKEGQNVTLSCEQNLNHDAMYWYRQDPGQGLRLIYYSQIVNDFQKGDIAEGYSVSREKKESFPLTVTSAQKNPTAFYLCASSPPEARQPQHFGDGTRLSIL.

The chain uses TRBV18 and TRBJ1-2, with D possibly matching TRBD1 (5 bases). CDR3 size: 13 residues. From germline, CDR1 is KGHSH and CDR2 LQKENI. The V gene lost 1 base and the J gene lost 9 bases, with 12 bases spanning the gap. CDR3 loop: CASSPQPGHSYTF. DNA of the CDR3: TGTGCCAGCTCACCACAGCCAGGGCATAGCTACACCTTC.

This clone was observed once. V usage is TRBV14 and J usage is TRBJ2-5; D assignment may be TRBD1 or TRBD2 (6 bases each). From germline, CDR1 is SGHDN and CDR2 FVKESK. Trimming took off 4 bases at V and 1 base at J, with 16 bases between the two ends. This CDR3 is 16 amino acids long. The CDR3 DNA reads as TGTGCCAGCAGCCTTCCAAACGGGGGCAGCCAAGAGACCCAGTACTTC. Amino acid sequence: CASSLPNGGSQETQYF.

CDR3 bases: TGTGCCAGCTCACCCCAGGGGGTCACTGAAGCTTTCTTT. This sequence encodes CASSPQGVTEAFF. The chain joins TRBV18 to TRBJ1-1; 7 bases map to TRBD1. CDR1 KGHSH and CDR2 LQKENI come from the germline V gene. Unmatched junction bases numbered 2, after V lost 3 bases and J lost 4 bases. The CDR3 is 13 residues long.

The CDR3 here is CASSQGGSNTEAFF. CDR3 DNA: TGTGCCAGCAGTCAAGGGGGTTCGAACACTGAAGCTTTCTTT. V usage is TRBV28 and J usage is TRBJ1-1; a possible D gene is TRBD1 (6 bases). Trimming left V 5 bases short and J 1 base short, with 11 bases between. CDR1 and CDR2 (germline): MDHEN, SYDVKM. This CDR3 is built from 14 residues. Combining the CDR3 with reference TRBV28 and TRBJ1-1 gives the whole variable domain DVKVTQSSRYLVKRTGEKVFLECVQDMDHENMFWYRQDPGLGLRLIYFSYDVKMKEKGDIPEGYSVSREKKERFSLILESASTNQTSMYLCASSQGGSNTEAFFGQGTRLTVV.

CDR3 DNA: TGTGCCAGCAGCCCCGGGCGGTCGAGCTCCTACGAGCAGTACTTC. Its protein is CASSPGRSSSYEQYF. This chain links TRBV13 with TRBJ2-7; D gene uncertain. V was pared by 5 bases and J by 0 bases, with 14 bases between. The CDR3 consists of 15 residues. The germline CDR1 and CDR2 sequences are PRHDT and FYEKMQ (reference sequence).

Only a few counts were recorded for this clone. The V gene is TRBV7-9, the J gene TRBJ2-7, with D perhaps being TRBD1 or TRBD2 (5 bases each). The CDR3 covers 14 residues. Germline V gives CDR1 SEHNR, CDR2 FQNEAQ (reference sequence). V was shortened by 3 bases and J by 5 bases, with 14 bases between the two germline ends. CDR3 sequence: CASSFGLQGDEQYF. DNA for the CDR3: TGTGCCAGCAGCTTCGGACTTCAGGGTGACGAGCAGTACTTC.

The chain recombines TRBV2 with TRBJ2-3; possible D gene TRBD2, 5 bases. This CDR3 has 14 residues. Germline V lookup: CDR1 SNHLY, CDR2 FYNNEI. V was pared by 3 bases and J by 2 bases, with 9 bases between. The CDR3 DNA follows: TGTGCCAGCAGTGATGAGGGAAACACAGATACGCAGTATTTT. Translating gives CASSDEGNTDTQYF. Using reference TRBV2 and TRBJ2-3 for the parts outside the CDR3, the full variable domain is EPEVTQTPSHQVTQMGQEVILRCVPISNHLYFYWYRQILGQKVEFLVSFYNNEISEKSEIFDDQFSVERPDGSNFTLKIRSTKLEDSAMYFCASSDEGNTDTQYFGPGTRLTVL.